This TCR beta chain was obtained from a study of blood T cell repertoires in COVID-19. Whole-study context: Both acute and convalescent COVID-19 samples were obtained from the United States, Italy and Spain. The cDNA or gDNA used as material had been derived from T cells, B-cell-depleted T cells, or PBMCs.

The CDR3 contains 17 residues. Germline CDR1 and CDR2: LGHDT and YNNKEL (reference sequence). The V segment lost 1 base and the J segment 2 bases; nucleotides outside the gene matches: 11. Under the authors' procedure: Reference gene primer amplification gave estimated nucleated cell counts. Using immunoSEQ multiplex PCR, the repertoire was profiled, and TCRdb retains in-frame clones only, with some absent. D and trimming were read from the DNA, whereas the V and J calls and clone size are those reported in that table. The sample holds about 200,000 clones, 80% seen once. Input material: peripheral blood. This clonotype was sampled from a man between 60 and 75 years old with acute or convalescent COVID-19. The chain recombines TRBV3-1 (or the pseudogene TRBV3-2) with TRBJ2-7; 7 positions agree with TRBD1. The CDR3 loop reads CASSQGLITQGTYEQYF. The CDR3 region has the DNA TGTGCCAGCAGCCAAGGCCTTATCACACAGGGGACCTACGAGCAGTACTTC.